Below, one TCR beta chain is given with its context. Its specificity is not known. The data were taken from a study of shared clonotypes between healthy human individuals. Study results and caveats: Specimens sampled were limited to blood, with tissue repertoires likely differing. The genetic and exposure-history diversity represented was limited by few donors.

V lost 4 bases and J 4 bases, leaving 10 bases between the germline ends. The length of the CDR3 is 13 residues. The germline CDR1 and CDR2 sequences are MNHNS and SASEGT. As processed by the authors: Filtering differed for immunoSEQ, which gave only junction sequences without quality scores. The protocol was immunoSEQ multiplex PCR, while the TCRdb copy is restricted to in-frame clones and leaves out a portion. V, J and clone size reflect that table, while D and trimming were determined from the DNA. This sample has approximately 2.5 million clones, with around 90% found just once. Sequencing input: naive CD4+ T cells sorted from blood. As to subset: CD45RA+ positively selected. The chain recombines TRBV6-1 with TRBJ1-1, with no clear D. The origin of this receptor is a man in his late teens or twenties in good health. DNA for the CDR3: TGTGCCAGCAGTGCAAAGGTCAGCACTGAAGCTTTCTTT. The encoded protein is CASSAKVSTEAFF.